This T cell receptor (beta chain) was retrieved from a study of identical twins. General study results and limits: Beta out-of-frame sequences displayed a weaker excess of sharing between twins.

Healthy Caucasian individuals made up all the donors. V was shortened by 2 bases and J by 3 bases, with 17 bases between the two germline ends. Germline CDR1 reads SQVTM; CDR2 reads ANQGSEA. The CDR3 is 15 residues long. For this clonotype: The antigen remains undetermined.

After template switching added a universal primer site, the resulting cDNA carried unique molecular identifiers. TCRdb recomputed calls from the 5' RACE reads with MiXCR, one row per CDR3 protein. In the table there are about 720,000 distinct CDR3 sequences, 8.6% of which are singletons. The same sample was also used in a study of yellow fever vaccine responses in identical twins.

The rearrangement links TRBV29-1 to TRBJ2-7; possibly TRBD2 for D (5 bases). Material: PBMCs. The receptor's source is a woman between 18 and 30 years old in good health. The CDR3 DNA is TGCAGCGTTGAAACGTTCCGAGGGCTTCTCTACGAGCAGTACTTC. Its translation is CSVETFRGLLYEQYF.